One T cell receptor (beta chain) is described in this entry. Its target antigen remains unknown. The sample holds no much larger clone one base away, and base qualities are not on file. The CDR3 regions of human TCRbeta chains were analyzed by immunosequencing. On the authors' methods: Repertoire TCRs were checked for matches against a reference library of SARS-CoV-2-specific TCRs that had been generated using the MIRA antigen-specificity platform. Breadth meant the fraction of unique TCRs that were SARS-CoV-2-associated, whereas depth meant the fraction of total T cells that were SARS-CoV-2-associated. Using the MIRA data, every spike-specific TCR was mapped to the spike region that the TCR reacted to and assigned to either a CD4 or a CD8 class. Log10-transformed breadth and depth values were compared by one-way ANOVA with Sidak's multiple comparisons tests. TCRdb holds this immuneACCESS table with in-frame rearrangements only. Some clones are missing; in checked studies, unresolved V genes explain under half, and the rest has no known cause. V and J calls and clone size follow that table, whereas D and trimming were derived from the DNA. The sample table shows about 130,000 clones, and around 92% are seen once. About 1.9% of the sample is in the top ten clones.

Inclusive of the bounding cysteine and phenylalanine, the CDR3 is 10 residues long. This entry keeps only the CDR3 DNA: 30 bases, framed from base 1. This sample is drawn from a study of T cell responses to AZD1222 COVID-19 vaccine (TCRdb year 2021). In the study overall: AZD1222 recipients given second doses at about 4 weeks or at about 12 weeks were pooled, since spike-specific TCR depth and breadth were not found to differ between the two schedules. A total of just over 230 trial participants underwent TCR sequencing, of whom some 200 had received two doses of AZD1222 and some 26 had received two doses of the MenACWY control vaccine. Trial participants were enrolled by age into subgroups of 18-55, 56-69 and 70-plus years, and around 150, 28 and 57 TCR-sequenced participants, respectively, were included in these subgroups. General conclusions and limits of the study: Epitopes outside the regions mutated in the B.1.351 and B.1.1.7 variants were reportedly recognized by nearly half of the unique spike-specific TCRs. Participants were mostly white British, with more females than males. The authors suggested clonal diversity may have been underestimated. Spike-specific TCR breadth and depth rose significantly after two AZD1222 doses compared with day 0 and with MenACWY recipients. Conclusions about previously exposed vaccinees are limited, since just five to seven AZD1222 recipients were seropositive for SARS-CoV-2 at baseline. Because no day 14 peak-response samples were available, the repertoires could be characterized only after the peak T cell response. The 56-69-year group was small, and its depth increase did not reach significance, likely because of low power. Vaccine-associated CD4 TCRs spanned the whole spike protein, with dominant responses in regions 160-218 and 743-854.

Per the publication, the time point label means: baseline before first vaccination. The vaccinee samples were drawn from two UK trials, COV001 and COV002, one of which was a single-blind randomized controlled phase 2/3 trial testing AZD1222 (ChAdOx1 nCoV-19) in healthy adults. For TCRbeta chain sequencing, PBMC samples were collected from trial participants at day 0 and at day 28 after the second dose. The sample here was peripheral blood, taken on day 0 of AZD1222 vaccination. The receptor chain draws on TRBV21-1 and TRBJ1-1. TRBV21-1 corresponds to a pseudogene. The TCR originated in an adult in good health. Read as DNA, the sequence is TGTGCCAGCAGCCCCCCGGGAGCTTTCTTT. Protein translation: CASSPPGAFF.